A selection of T cell receptor beta chains follows, all from one sample in a study of T cells in Graves' hyperthyroidism and ophthalmopathy. TCRdb passed the multiplex PCR reads through MiXCR, listing each CDR3 protein once. Here the sample spans around 300,000 distinct CDR3 sequences, less than 30% being singletons. The sample consisted of blood. These receptors were collected from a middle-aged man with Graves' hyperthyroidism that later progressed to Graves' ophthalmopathy. CDR3s include the opening cysteine and the closing phenylalanine or tryptophan. D genes are given only for firm matches. The size of a clone is reported for some rows only, either as once, few or many, or as a class for expanded clones.

v_call	j_call	d_call	clone_size	cdr3_aa	cdr3_nt
TRBV5-5	TRBJ2-2	NA	NA	CASSLEQARTGELFF	TGTGCCAGCAGCTTGGAACAGGCAAGGACCGGGGAGCTGTTTTTT
TRBV15	TRBJ2-7	TRBD1	many	CATSRDLFNRGRGEQYF	TGTGCCACCAGCAGAGACCTATTCAACAGGGGGCGCGGCGAGCAGTACTTC
TRBV2	TRBJ1-1	NA	many	CASTERTSGTEGRTAFF	TGTGCCAGCACCGAAAGAACCTCCGGGACGGAGGGGCGGACAGCTTTCTTT
TRBV12-3/TRBV12-4	TRBJ1-1	NA	many	CASRTVGVSTEAFF	TGTGCCAGCAGGACCGTCGGGGTTTCAACTGAAGCTTTCTTT
TRBV6-1	TRBJ1-1	TRBD1	NA	CASSRSGQGTEAFF	TGTGCCAGCAGTCGATCGGGACAGGGCACTGAAGCTTTCTTT
TRBV19	TRBJ1-5	NA	many	CASSPGQGQPQHF	TGTGCCAGTAGTCCCGGTCAGGGTCAGCCCCAGCATTTT
TRBV7-8	TRBJ1-5	NA	many	CASSFRGGINQPQHF	TGTGCCAGCAGCTTCCGAGGGGGAATCAATCAGCCCCAGCATTTT
TRBV12-3/TRBV12-4	TRBJ1-2	NA	many	CASSLDRFEIYGYTF	TGTGCCAGCAGTTTAGACAGGTTCGAGATCTATGGCTACACCTTC
TRBV24-1	TRBJ2-5	TRBD2	many	CATSDPGLAKNNQETQYF	TGTGCCACCAGTGATCCGGGACTAGCGAAAAACAACCAAGAGACCCAGTACTTC
TRBV6-1	TRBJ2-6	TRBD1	many	CASVTGGAGANVLTF	TGTGCCAGTGTGACAGGGGGCGCTGGGGCCAACGTCCTGACTTTC
TRBV12-3/TRBV12-4	TRBJ2-2	TRBD2	NA	CASSMTSGRVRTGELFF	TGTGCCAGCAGTATGACTAGCGGGAGGGTACGGACCGGGGAGCTGTTTTTT
TRBV11-2	TRBJ2-5	NA	few	CASSLVGGYQETQYF	TGTGCCAGCAGCTTAGTTGGCGGTTACCAAGAGACCCAGTACTTC
TRBV19	TRBJ2-7	TRBD2	many	CASRKEGLAGGYEQYF	TGTGCCAGTAGAAAGGAGGGACTAGCGGGAGGCTACGAGCAGTACTTC
TRBV28	TRBJ2-5	TRBD2	many	CASRGGQGDVETQYF	TGTGCCTCCCGGGGGGGGCAGGGTGATGTCGAGACCCAGTACTTC
TRBV12-3/TRBV12-4	TRBJ1-1	NA	many	CASVPGVADTEAFF	TGTGCCAGCGTCCCTGGGGTTGCGGACACTGAAGCTTTCTTT
TRBV4-1	TRBJ2-7	TRBD2	many	CASSQVRTGRESYEQYF	TGCGCCAGCAGCCAAGTACGAACCGGGCGGGAGAGTTACGAGCAGTACTTC
TRBV30	TRBJ1-1	NA	many	CAWNPGNTEAFF	TGTGCCTGGAATCCAGGGAATACTGAAGCTTTCTTT
TRBV24-1	TRBJ2-2	TRBD1	many	CATRGQGASGELFF	TGTGCCACCAGGGGACAGGGGGCTTCCGGGGAGCTGTTTTTT
TRBV6-5	TRBJ2-7	NA	many	CASRYLNGKPGPYGEQYF	TGTGCCAGCCGCTACTTAAACGGGAAGCCGGGCCCTTACGGCGAGCAGTACTTC
TRBV7-8	TRBJ1-1	NA	NA	CASSSAGSDREAFF	TGTGCCAGCAGCTCGGCTGGCTCAGACCGAGAAGCTTTCTTT
TRBV29-1	TRBJ2-7	NA	once	CSVVTSLTYEQYF	TGCAGCGTTGTGACCTCCTTAACCTACGAGCAGTACTTC
TRBV6-5	TRBJ2-7	TRBD2	many	CASSTSGSVDTYEQYF	TGTGCCAGCAGTACTAGCGGGAGCGTAGATACCTACGAGCAGTACTTC
TRBV5-1	TRBJ2-3	NA	many	CASSLAGPYTDTQYF	TGCGCCAGCAGCTTGGCGGGACCATACACAGATACGCAGTATTTT
TRBV12-3/TRBV12-4	TRBJ1-3	NA	many	CASSFYENTIYF	TGTGCCAGCAGTTTTTATGAAAACACCATATATTTT
TRBV20-1	TRBJ1-2	NA	many	CSARYFGQPNYGYTF	TGCAGTGCCAGATATTTTGGACAGCCCAACTATGGCTACACCTTC
TRBV20-1	TRBJ2-7	TRBD2	many	CSASGGGQRGEQYF	TGCAGTGCTAGCGGGGGGGGTCAACGTGGCGAGCAGTACTTC
TRBV12-3/TRBV12-4	TRBJ2-7	NA	NA	CASRALRGGFYEQYF	TGTGCCAGCAGAGCCCTCAGGGGAGGTTTCTACGAGCAGTACTTC
TRBV6-5	TRBJ2-7	NA	many	CASSSPIPYEQYF	TGTGCCAGCAGTTCCCCTATCCCCTACGAGCAGTACTTC
TRBV28	TRBJ1-1	NA	once	CASSPQGPQNTEAFF	TGTGCCAGCAGTCCTCAGGGACCCCAGAACACTGAAGCTTTCTTT
TRBV29-1	TRBJ2-5	TRBD1	many	CSAQGDLETQYF	TGCAGCGCCCAGGGGGATTTAGAGACCCAGTACTTC
TRBV11-2	TRBJ1-1	NA	many	CASSLHSFNTEAFF	TGTGCCAGCAGCTTACACAGTTTTAACACTGAAGCTTTCTTT
TRBV11-1	TRBJ1-5	NA	once	CASSLEVSQPQHF	TGTGCCAGCAGCTTAGAGGTCAGCCAGCCCCAGCATTTT
TRBV28	TRBJ2-2	NA	many	CASSLSGRNTGELFF	TGTGCCAGCAGTTTATCTGGACGGAACACCGGGGAGCTGTTTTTT
TRBV12-3/TRBV12-4	TRBJ1-2	TRBD1	NA	CASSLQGARFGYTF	TGTGCCAGCAGTTTACAGGGGGCGCGTTTTGGCTACACCTTC
TRBV11-2	TRBJ1-1	TRBD1	many	CAGSFLQGVSGTEAFF	TGTGCCGGCAGCTTTTTACAGGGGGTCTCGGGCACTGAAGCTTTCTTT
TRBV29-1	TRBJ2-5	NA	NA	CSVEEKLAPIQETQYF	TGCAGCGTTGAAGAAAAACTGGCGCCTATCCAAGAGACCCAGTACTTC
TRBV5-1	TRBJ1-1	TRBD1	many	CASSLGDRGAEAFF	TGCGCCAGCAGCTTGGGGGACAGGGGCGCTGAAGCTTTCTTT
TRBV19	TRBJ1-2	TRBD1	many	CASSRGGDSYGYTF	TGTGCCAGTAGTCGAGGAGGGGACAGCTATGGCTACACCTTC
TRBV20-1	TRBJ1-2	NA	many	CSARDEGGGGGYTF	TGCAGTGCTAGAGATGAGGGGGGTGGAGGAGGCTACACCTTC
TRBV5-4	TRBJ1-3	NA	many	CASSFVPGHNSGNTIYF	TGTGCCAGCAGCTTTGTACCCGGACACAACTCTGGAAACACCATATATTTT
TRBV28	TRBJ1-5	TRBD1	many	CASSLVFNNRGRLQSQHF	TGTGCCAGCAGTTTAGTCTTCAACAACAGGGGGCGGTTGCAGTCCCAGCATTTT
TRBV6-2/TRBV6-3	TRBJ1-5	NA	NA	CASSYGGDGGQPQHF	TGTGCCAGCAGTTACGGCGGGGACGGGGGTCAGCCCCAGCATTTT
TRBV20-1	TRBJ1-2	NA	many	CSTDNSNYGYTF	TGCAGTACAGACAACTCTAACTATGGCTACACCTTC
TRBV10-1	TRBJ1-5	NA	many	CASSDEVPSGFISNNQPQHF	TGCGCCAGCAGTGATGAGGTCCCGTCGGGGTTTATTAGTAACAATCAGCCCCAGCATTTT
TRBV2	TRBJ1-1	NA	many	CASSEVSEATEAFF	TGTGCCAGCAGTGAAGTTTCGGAGGCCACTGAAGCTTTCTTT